The rows below give T cell receptor beta chains drawn from one sample of a study of blood T cells in healthy people across ages. TCRdb re-analysed the 5' RACE reads in MiXCR, keeping a single row per CDR3 protein. The sample holds about 1,000,000 distinct CDR3 sequences, more than 35% seen once. Sequenced sample: blood. The receptors were sampled from a woman aged 55-70 years in good health. Both conserved end residues are part of each CDR3. The order of the fields is D gene, J gene, V gene, clone size, CDR3 length, CDR3 protein, CDR3 DNA. A D gene is named only where the DNA matches it firmly. Not every row has a clone size; where given, it reads once, few, many or a size class.

NA	TRBJ2-7	TRBV9	NA	15	CASSVDSSTTYEQYF	TGTGCCAGCAGCGTAGACTCCTCCACGACCTACGAGCAGTACTTC
NA	TRBJ2-1	TRBV20-1	few	15	CSARDSGVTYNEQFF	TGCAGTGCTAGAGACTCGGGAGTCACCTACAATGAGCAGTTCTTC
NA	TRBJ2-2	TRBV5-1	NA	15	CASSLEGPSTGELFF	TGCGCCAGCAGCTTGGAGGGGCCCAGCACCGGGGAGCTGTTTTTT
NA	TRBJ2-7	TRBV5-1	many	16	CASSLTGGQGSYEQYF	TGCGCCAGCAGCTTAACCGGGGGGCAGGGTTCCTACGAGCAGTACTTC
NA	TRBJ2-7	TRBV28	NA	18	CASSPYGEDWRTLEEQYF	TGTGCCAGCAGTCCATATGGTGAGGATTGGAGGACGTTGGAAGAGCAGTACTTC
TRBD1	TRBJ2-1	TRBV7-3	NA	15	CASSQRQGSYKEQFF	TGTGCCAGCAGCCAAAGACAGGGGAGCTACAAGGAGCAGTTCTTC
TRBD1	TRBJ2-3	TRBV7-9	NA	16	CASSPYRQGGTDTQYF	TGTGCCAGCAGCCCTTACCGACAGGGCGGCACAGATACGCAGTATTTT
TRBD2	TRBJ2-5	TRBV11-1	few	16	CASSLPGLAGSETQYF	TGTGCCAGCAGCTTACCGGGACTAGCGGGATCAGAGACCCAGTACTTC
TRBD1	TRBJ2-6	TRBV20-1	NA	20	CSARGYRLGTGPSGANVLTF	TGCAGTGCTAGAGGTTATCGGTTGGGGACAGGGCCCTCTGGGGCCAACGTCCTGACTTTC
TRBD1	TRBJ2-1	TRBV5-1	once	15	CASSPRTGKNTEQFF	TGCGCCAGCAGCCCACGGACAGGGAAGAACACTGAGCAGTTCTTC
NA	TRBJ2-1	TRBV20-1	NA	14	CSADAGTSNNEQFF	TGCAGTGCTGACGCCGGGACTTCCAACAATGAGCAGTTCTTC
NA	TRBJ2-1	TRBV10-3	NA	15	CAISGGASSYNEQFF	TGTGCCATCAGTGGTGGGGCCTCCTCCTACAATGAGCAGTTCTTC
NA	TRBJ2-7	TRBV27	NA	14	CASSLVGEVYEQYF	TGTGCCAGCAGTTTAGTGGGGGAGGTCTACGAGCAGTACTTC
NA	TRBJ2-3	TRBV5-1	NA	15	CASTQASGRTDTQYF	TGCGCCAGCACCCAGGCGAGCGGCCGCACAGATACGCAGTATTTT
TRBD1	TRBJ2-7	TRBV6-5	NA	16	CASSYSGSGQVFEQYF	TGTGCCAGCAGTTACTCTGGTTCTGGACAGGTCTTCGAGCAGTACTTC
NA	TRBJ2-7	TRBV27	NA	14	CASSPGLTSYEQYF	TGTGCCAGCAGTCCCGGACTGACATCGTACGAGCAGTACTTC
TRBD2	TRBJ2-1	TRBV20-1	few	14	CSALTSGFYNEQFF	TGCAGTGCCCTGACTAGCGGGTTTTACAATGAGCAGTTCTTC
NA	TRBJ2-3	TRBV3-1	NA	16	CASSQKAAPGPDTQYF	TGTGCCAGCAGCCAAAAAGCTGCGCCAGGGCCAGATACGCAGTATTTT
TRBD1	TRBJ1-6	TRBV25-1	NA	15	CASSGQGVYNSPLHF	TGTGCCAGCAGCGGACAGGGTGTCTATAATTCACCCCTCCACTTT
TRBD1	TRBJ1-4	TRBV29-1	once	13	CSVAKGQGEKLFF	TGCAGCGTTGCAAAGGGACAGGGCGAAAAACTGTTTTTT
NA	TRBJ2-5	TRBV9	NA	15	CASSAPGHLTGEQYF	TGTGCCAGCAGCGCCCCGGGACACCTAACGGGGGAGCAGTACTTC
TRBD2	TRBJ2-3	TRBV20-1	NA	16	CSADGGASGTLDTQYF	TGCAGTGCCGATGGTGGTGCTAGCGGGACGTTGGATACGCAGTATTTT
NA	TRBJ2-7	TRBV11-2	NA	14	CASSSLERTYEQYF	TGTGCCAGCAGCTCTTTGGAGAGAACCTACGAGCAGTACTTC
NA	TRBJ1-5	TRBV3-1	few	15	CASSQGTHSNQPQHF	TGTGCCAGCAGCCAAGGGACCCATAGCAATCAGCCCCAGCATTTT
TRBD1	TRBJ2-3	TRBV5-1	NA	14	CASSPDRVSNTQYF	TGCGCCAGCAGCCCGGACAGGGTATCGAATACGCAGTATTTT
TRBD2	TRBJ2-7	TRBV2	NA	17	CASSEWGPTSDWYEQYF	TGTGCCAGCAGTGAATGGGGGCCGACTAGCGACTGGTACGAGCAGTACTTC
NA	TRBJ1-2	TRBV27	NA	15	CASSFSPGIVYGYTF	TGTGCCAGCAGTTTCTCCCCTGGAATTGTCTATGGCTACACCTTC
TRBD1	TRBJ1-6	TRBV27	NA	17	CASSLFGTGGSGSPLHF	TGTGCCAGCAGTTTATTCGGGACAGGGGGATCCGGTTCACCCCTCCACTTT
TRBD2	TRBJ2-7	TRBV7-8	NA	16	CASSFLAGGSSYEQYF	TGTGCCAGCAGCTTCCTAGCGGGAGGCTCTTCCTACGAGCAGTACTTC
TRBD2	TRBJ2-3	TRBV3-1	few	18	CASSQEITSGRTTDTQYF	TGTGCCAGCAGCCAAGAAATAACTAGCGGGAGGACCACAGATACGCAGTATTTT
TRBD2	TRBJ2-7	TRBV7-2	NA	14	CASSLGRANYEQYF	TGTGCCAGCAGCTTGGGGAGGGCCAACTACGAGCAGTACTTC
TRBD2	TRBJ2-3	TRBV28	NA	15	CASSLGTSGIDTQYF	TGTGCCAGCAGTTTGGGGACTAGCGGGATCGATACGCAGTATTTT
TRBD2	TRBJ2-1	TRBV7-2	few	15	CASSLNSGSHNEQFF	TGTGCCAGCAGCTTAAACAGCGGGAGCCACAATGAGCAGTTCTTC
TRBD2	TRBJ2-7	TRBV28	NA	16	CASSLGREGRTYEQYF	TGTGCCAGCAGTTTAGGCAGGGAGGGTCGGACATACGAGCAGTACTTC
NA	TRBJ2-1	TRBV9	few	15	CASSVGSPGINEQFF	TGTGCCAGCAGCGTGGGATCACCCGGTATAAATGAGCAGTTCTTC
TRBD2	TRBJ2-5	TRBV3-1	NA	15	CASSQGTGGQETQYF	TGTGCCAGCAGCCAAGGTACCGGGGGGCAAGAGACCCAGTACTTC
NA	TRBJ2-1	TRBV27	once	14	CASSSLGVYNEQFF	TGTGCCAGCAGTTCATTAGGGGTCTACAATGAGCAGTTCTTC
TRBD1	TRBJ2-7	TRBV20-1	NA	15	CSARGGTGVFYEQYF	TGCAGTGCTAGAGGGGGGACAGGGGTTTTTTACGAGCAGTACTTC
NA	TRBJ2-3	TRBV7-9	NA	17	CASSPPGRLRSTDTQYF	TGTGCCAGCAGCCCCCCGGGACGCCTACGTAGCACAGATACGCAGTATTTT
NA	TRBJ2-4	TRBV4-2	once	16	CASSQVGQPAKNIQYF	TGTGCCAGCAGCCAAGTGGGACAACCAGCCAAAAACATTCAGTACTTC
TRBD2	TRBJ2-3	TRBV15	NA	17	CATSRVLSGVRTDTQYF	TGTGCCACCAGCAGAGTCCTTAGCGGGGTCCGCACAGATACGCAGTATTTT
TRBD2	TRBJ2-7	TRBV5-1	few	16	CASSFDPSGRINEQYF	TGCGCCAGCAGCTTCGATCCTAGCGGGAGAATCAACGAGCAGTACTTC
NA	TRBJ2-5	TRBV5-1	NA	17	CASSPGRSGTRQETQYF	TGCGCCAGCAGCCCGGGCCGTTCCGGGACCAGACAAGAGACCCAGTACTTC
TRBD2	TRBJ2-7	TRBV11-2	few	17	CASSPVLAGPFSYEQYF	TGTGCCAGCAGCCCAGTATTAGCGGGACCATTTTCCTACGAGCAGTACTTC
NA	TRBJ2-7	TRBV2	few	10	CASSLHEQYF	TGTGCCAGCAGTTTACACGAGCAGTACTTC
NA	TRBJ1-1	TRBV14	few	14	CASSQGVGRREAFF	TGTGCCAGCAGCCAAGGGGTTGGACGGCGTGAAGCTTTCTTT
NA	TRBJ2-3	TRBV11-2	NA	12	CASSQTARDKYF	TGTGCCAGCAGTCAGACGGCCCGGGATAAGTATTTT
NA	TRBJ2-5	TRBV7-6	few	16	CASRPTIRGVGETQYF	TGTGCCAGCAGACCGACCATCAGGGGAGTGGGGGAGACCCAGTACTTC
NA	TRBJ2-7	TRBV7-2	NA	15	CASSLVLGGIDEQYF	TGTGCCAGCAGCTTAGTTCTGGGTGGGATCGACGAGCAGTACTTC
TRBD1	TRBJ2-1	TRBV27	NA	17	CASRGENRGLFQDEQFF	TGTGCCTCCCGCGGGGAGAACAGGGGGCTTTTTCAGGATGAGCAGTTCTTC
TRBD2	TRBJ2-1	TRBV9	NA	16	CASSPWTSGSYNEQFF	TGTGCCAGCAGCCCCTGGACTAGCGGGTCTTACAATGAGCAGTTCTTC
TRBD2	TRBJ2-3	TRBV5-1	NA	16	CASSSGLAGAADTQYF	TGCGCCAGCAGCTCGGGACTAGCGGGAGCAGCAGATACGCAGTATTTT
NA	TRBJ2-7	TRBV6-1	NA	11	CASSARTTQYF	TGTGCCAGCAGCGCTCGGACAACACAGTACTTC
NA	TRBJ2-5	TRBV20-1	once	11	CSAPVADEQYF	TGCAGTGCCCCCGTTGCGGATGAGCAGTACTTC
TRBD1	TRBJ2-2	TRBV28	NA	14	CASSFTGGFGELFF	TGTGCCAGCAGTTTCACAGGGGGCTTCGGGGAGCTGTTTTTT
TRBD1	TRBJ1-2	TRBV20-1	NA	13	CSARQGANYGYTF	TGCAGTGCTAGACAGGGGGCGAACTATGGCTACACCTTC
TRBD2	TRBJ2-1	TRBV20-1	few	14	CSARGLAGTGEQFF	TGCAGTGCTAGGGGACTAGCGGGAACCGGTGAGCAGTTCTTC
TRBD2	TRBJ2-5	TRBV12-3/TRBV12-4	NA	13	CASSITSGGSRYF	TGTGCCAGCAGTATCACTAGCGGAGGTAGCCGGTACTTC
NA	TRBJ2-7	TRBV20-1	few	12	CSARGGDGKQYF	TGCAGTGCTCGAGGGGGGGACGGGAAGCAGTACTTC